The rows below give T cell receptor beta chains drawn from one sample of a study of immune cell composition in non-small cell lung cancer. Libraries were prepared by immunoSEQ multiplex PCR; TCRdb keeps only in-frame clonotypes and omits some of them. The table shows several thousand clones, with just over 70% occurring only once. Input material: non-adjacent lung tissue. Receptor source: a human donor with non-small cell lung cancer. CDR3s include the opening cysteine and the closing phenylalanine or tryptophan. The order of the fields is V gene, clone size, D gene, CDR3 length, J gene, CDR3 DNA, CDR3 protein. The D gene is left open where the match is weak. Where a row states a size, it is once, few, many or the class of an expanded clone; other rows omit it.

>TRBV6-6|NA|NA|14|TRBJ1-4
TGTGCCAGCAGCACGAGGAGGGAGACGGAAAAACTGTTTTTT
CASSTRRETEKLFF
>TRBV7-3|NA|TRBD2|16|TRBJ2-3
TGTGCCAGCAGCTTCGGACTAGCGGGGGGCTTGGATACGCAGTATTTT
CASSFGLAGGLDTQYF
>TRBV7-8|NA|TRBD1|16|TRBJ1-3
TGTGCCAGCAGCTTAGCGCAGACAGGGCCAGGAAACACCATATATTTT
CASSLAQTGPGNTIYF
>TRBV11-3|large|NA|13|TRBJ1-1
TGTGCCAGCAGCCTTCAGGGTGCCACTGAAGCTTTCTTT
CASSLQGATEAFF
>TRBV6-6|NA|TRBD1|15|TRBJ1-6
TGTGCCAGCAGTTACGAAGGCAGGGGGCGTTCACCCCTCCACTTT
CASSYEGRGRSPLHF
>TRBV19|NA|TRBD1|17|TRBJ1-1
TGTGCCACCGCCCCCCTGGACAGGGGGAAAACGGACACTGAAGCTTTCTTT
CATAPLDRGKTDTEAFF
>TRBV11-2|NA|NA|12|TRBJ2-3
TGTGCCAGCAGCATATACACAGATACGCAGTATTTT
CASSIYTDTQYF
>TRBV27|large|NA|15|TRBJ1-5
TGTGCCAGCAGTCCGCCAGGGAAGAGCAATCAGCCCCAGCATTTT
CASSPPGKSNQPQHF
>TRBV6-5|NA|NA|14|TRBJ1-2
TGTGCCAGCAGTTCCCCTCAGGGATTGTTCGGCTACACCTTC
CASSSPQGLFGYTF
>TRBV30|NA|NA|15|TRBJ1-6
TGTGCCTGGAGAGCTCATTCAGGGGTAAATTCACCCCTCCACTTT
CAWRAHSGVNSPLHF
>TRBV10-1|NA|NA|12|TRBJ2-7
TGCGCGGAGGGGTGCCCCGTTTACGAGCAGTACTTC
CAEGCPVYEQYF